These 24 T cell receptor beta chains were sequenced from one sample in a study of regulatory T cells in long-lasting Graves disease. Regarding time point: newly diagnosed GD, antithyroid drugs for less than 3 months. The TCR library was prepared using RNA isolated from PBMCs. Arm-PCR of CDR3 regions with iRepertoire HTBI primers generated TCR beta libraries. TCRdb passed the multiplex PCR reads through MiXCR, listing each CDR3 protein once. The data show roughly 440,000 distinct CDR3 sequences, about 17% seen once. These data were also reused for a study on T cells in Graves' hyperthyroidism and ophthalmopathy.

The sample here was peripheral blood mononuclear cells (PBMCs), taken at new diagnosis, from a patient treated with antithyroid drugs. The receptor source for this set is a woman aged 18-29 years with Graves disease.

The chain joins TRBV5-4 to TRBJ2-7, with D maybe TRBD2 (6 bases). Germline CDR1 reads SGHNT; CDR2 reads YYREEE (reference sequence). Trimming took off 0 bases at V and 9 bases at J, with 22 bases between the two ends. This CDR3 spans 16 amino acids. CDR3 sequence (DNA): TGTGCCAGCAGCTTGGCAGTTTCGAGGCAGCGGGCCGGGCAGTACTTC. It codes for CASSLAVSRQRAGQYF.

At least ten counts were recorded for this clonotype. The genes are TRBV29-1 and TRBJ1-1; no firm D call. CDR1 SQVTM and CDR2 ANQGSEA come from the germline V gene. There are 14 residues in the CDR3. Trimming removed 0 bases from V and 0 bases from J, with 8 bases in between. CDR3 region: CSVEETVMNTEAFF. The DNA for the CDR3 is TGCAGCGTTGAAGAAACGGTGATGAACACTGAAGCTTTCTTT.

This clonotype was counted many times. This chain uses TRBV29-1 with TRBJ2-7; 9 nucleotides align to TRBD1. CDR3 length: 13 residues. Germline V lookup: CDR1 SQVTM, CDR2 ANQGSEA. The V and J ends lost 6 bases and 4 bases, in that order; junction bases with no gene match: 7. CDR3 sequence reads: CSVEQGAGYEQYF. CDR3 sequence (DNA): TGCAGCGTCGAACAGGGGGCCGGTTACGAGCAGTACTTC.

This clonotype has a handful of counts. CDR3 protein: CASSSSGQFYEQYF. The DNA for the CDR3 is TGTGCCAGCAGTTCATCCGGACAGTTCTACGAGCAGTACTTC. The chain has TRBV28 and TRBJ2-7, with a tentative D call TRBD1 (6 bases). This CDR3 has 14 residues. Germline CDR1 and CDR2: MDHEN and SYDVKM. The V end was cut by 4 bases, the J end by 3 bases, with 13 bases between.

The rearrangement links TRBV20-1 to TRBJ1-5, with unresolved D. CDR3 length: 13 amino acids. V dropped 3 bases and J dropped 6 bases, with 12 bases sitting between them. CDR1 is DFQATT, CDR2 SNEGSKA, per germline (reference sequence). This CDR3 is CSARDLVGQPQHF. In DNA form, the CDR3 reads TGCAGTGCTAGGGACCTCGTAGGTCAGCCCCAGCATTTT.

The chain carries TRBV14 and TRBJ1-2, with 7 positions matching TRBD1. The CDR3 has 16 residues. From germline, CDR1 is SGHDN and CDR2 FVKESK. J was trimmed by 6 bases and V by 1 base; bases with no gene match: 11. CDR3 bases: TGTGCCAGCAGCCAAGTAAAACCGACAGGGAGTGATGGCTACACCTTC. This sequence encodes CASSQVKPTGSDGYTF.

Details on this clonotype: Possible read error: a much larger clone is one base away. The J gene is TRBJ2-1, the V gene TRBV11-3; 10 nucleotides align to TRBD1. The CDR3 spans 18 residues. The germline gives CDR1 SGHNT, CDR2 YENEEA. V lost 10 bases to trimming and J lost 10 bases; unmatched junction nucleotides: 25. The CDR3 DNA reads TGTGCCACTTACTTCCGGTGGGACAGGGGCAGTGGCTCCTACGAGCAGTTCTTC. Amino acid sequence: CATYFRWDRGSGSYEQFF.

This clonotype was seen only a few times. The chain is built from TRBV18 and TRBJ2-2; 7 bases line up with TRBD1. Germline assignment: CDR1 KGHSH and CDR2 LQKENI. The CDR3 contains 16 residues. V was clipped by 3 bases and J by 4 bases; unmatched bases: 8. In DNA form, the CDR3 reads TGTGCCAGCTCACCCTTACAGGGGTCAAGCACCGGGGAGCTGTTTTTT. The encoded protein is CASSPLQGSSTGELFF. Drawing the rest from reference TRBV18 and TRBJ2-2, the complete variable domain is NAGVMQNPRHLVRRRGQEARLRCSPMKGHSHVYWYRQLPEEGLKFMVYLQKENIIDESGMPKERFSAEFPKEGPSILRIQQVVRGDSAAYFCASSPLQGSSTGELFFGEGSRLTVL.

Points on this clonotype: This clone may be a read error of a much larger clone one base away. The chain joins TRBV5-5 to TRBJ2-5; 8 nucleotides match TRBD1. The CDR3 contains 14 residues. CDR1 and CDR2 from the germline V gene are SGHKS and YYEKEE (reference sequence). CDR3 nucleotide sequence: TGTGCCAGCAGCAGCTACAGGGGGGAGGAGAGCCAGTACTTC. It is translated as CASSSYRGEESQYF. Complete variable domain (other parts from reference TRBV5-5 and TRBJ2-5): DAGVTQSPTHLIKTRGQQVTLRCSPISGHKSVSWYQQVLGQGPQFIFQYYEKEERGRGNFPDRFSARQFPNYSSELNVNALLLGDSALYLCASSSYRGEESQYFGPGTRLLVL.

This clonotype came up many times. The chain has TRBV12-3 or TRBV12-4 and TRBJ1-1; TRBD1 is a possible D gene (5 bases). The length of the CDR3 is 15 residues. Trimming shortened V by 3 bases and J by 1 base, and 12 bases separated the two germline ends. Here the CDR3 DNA reads TGTGCCAGCAGTTTGCAGCAGGGTGCGAACACTGAAGCTTTCTTT. This codes for CASSLQQGANTEAFF.

Many counts were recorded for this clonotype. V is TRBV7-8 and J is TRBJ2-3; perhaps TRBD1 as D (6 bases). Germline lookup yields CDR1 SGHVS and CDR2 FQNEAQ. CDR3 length: 18 residues. V was pared by 7 bases and J by 5 bases, with 28 bases between. The CDR3, as DNA: TGTGCCAGCAAAAAGGACAGAATTTTAGAACCACACAGAGATACGCAGTATTTT. It translates to CASKKDRILEPHRDTQYF.

This clonotype was counted at least ten times. The chain uses TRBV28 and TRBJ2-2, with D maybe TRBD1 (6 bases). V gave up 3 bases and J gave up 5 bases, with 13 bases separating them. The CDR3 loop spans 15 amino acids. Germline V gives CDR1 MDHEN, CDR2 SYDVKM. The CDR3 DNA is TGTGCCAGCAGTTTTGGGGGCGTTTCGACCGGGGAGCTGTTTTTT. It codes for CASSFGGVSTGELFF.

This clonotype was seen more than once but under ten times. J is TRBJ2-3 and V is TRBV4-2; 8 bases line up with TRBD2. The trim removed 0 bases at V and 4 bases at J, leaving 6 bases unmatched. Germline CDR1 LGHNA, CDR2 YNFKEQ. This CDR3 is 16 amino acids long. Here the CDR3 DNA reads TGTGCCAGCAGCCAAGAGGGGACTAGTTTCGCAGATACGCAGTATTTT. Translated, it gives CASSQEGTSFADTQYF.

CDR3 DNA sequence: TGCGCCAGCAGTGCCTACAAGGGCACAGATACGCAGTATTTT. Translated, it gives CASSAYKGTDTQYF. This chain joins TRBV10-1 and TRBJ2-3; D is undetermined. The CDR3 sequence is 14 residues long. The ends were cut back, 4 bases at V and 1 base at J, with 9 bases in the middle. In germline, CDR1 is WNHNN, CDR2 SYGVQD (reference sequence).

In this sample, this clonotype turned up a few times. The chain uses TRBV6-1 and TRBJ2-3, with 8 bases identical to TRBD2. The CDR3 contains 15 residues. V shed 6 bases, J shed 4 bases, and the junction held 9 bases outside the gene matches. The V gene's germline CDR1 is MNHNS and CDR2 SASEGT. The CDR3 reads CASSGEREWPDTQYF. CDR3 bases: TGTGCCAGCAGCGGGGAGCGGGAGTGGCCAGATACGCAGTATTTT.

This clonotype was observed many times. The chain joins TRBV12-3 or TRBV12-4 to TRBJ2-7; 8 bases agree with TRBD2. V dropped 6 bases and J dropped 3; count of bases not matched to a gene: 16. The CDR3 spans 17 residues. CDR3 loop: CASSLLALPGLVYEQYF. The CDR3 bases are TGTGCCAGCAGCCTTTTAGCGTTACCGGGACTAGTCTACGAGCAGTACTTC.

A few counts support this clonotype. The chain links TRBV20-1 to TRBJ1-5; 9 nucleotides align to TRBD1. V gave up 6 bases and J gave up 9 bases; unmatched junction bases: 18. There are 16 residues in the CDR3. Germline assignment: CDR1 DFQATT and CDR2 SNEGSKA (reference sequence). CDR3 region: CSARDGTGSPQRPQHF. The CDR3 nucleotides read TGCAGTGCGAGGGACGGGACAGGGTCCCCGCAGCGGCCCCAGCATTTT.

This clonotype was counted at least ten times. The chain carries TRBV28 and TRBJ2-7, with TRBD1 matching 7 bases. The CDR3 spans 14 residues. The trim removed 2 bases at V and 3 bases at J, leaving 4 bases unmatched. CDR1 and CDR2 (germline): MDHEN, SYDVKM. The CDR3 DNA sequence: TGTGCCAGCAGTTTAGGACAGGCGAGCTACGAGCAGTACTTC. Its protein product is CASSLGQASYEQYF.

The rearrangement links TRBV9 to TRBJ2-1; possibly TRBD2 for D (6 bases). The V and J ends lost 1 base and 2 bases respectively, with 19 bases between them. The CDR3 totals 18 residues. CDR1 is SGDLS and CDR2 is YYNGEE in the germline V gene. CDR3 in amino acids: CASSVYLLGRGAYNEQFF. Here the CDR3 DNA reads TGTGCCAGCAGCGTATACCTTTTGGGGCGGGGAGCCTACAATGAGCAGTTCTTC.

This clonotype has at least ten counts. The chain employs TRBV28 and TRBJ2-7, with D maybe TRBD1 (6 bases). This CDR3 region has 11 residues. V lost 7 bases, J lost 9 bases, and 13 bases lay in between. Germline lookup yields CDR1 MDHEN and CDR2 SYDVKM. The CDR3 nucleotides are TGTGCCAGCACACAGGGTTTAGGGCAGTACTTC. This translates into CASTQGLGQYF.

The table lists this clonotype with many counts. The V call is TRBV3-1, the J call TRBJ1-6; perhaps TRBD1 as D (5 bases). CDR1 and CDR2 (germline): LGHDT, YNNKEL (reference sequence). The germline V and J ends were trimmed by 5 bases and 9 bases, with 11 bases remaining between them. CDR3 length: 13 amino acids. Here the CDR3 reads CASSAFGGSPLHF. Here the CDR3 DNA reads TGTGCCAGCAGCGCCTTTGGGGGTTCACCCCTCCACTTT.

This clonotype has more than one count but fewer than ten. This rearrangement joins TRBV28 to TRBJ2-6; no reliable D call. CDR1 is MDHEN and CDR2 is SYDVKM in the germline V gene. Trimming stripped 9 bases from V and 4 bases from J, with 16 bases between. The CDR3 is 15 amino acids. Here the CDR3 reads CASAHLPLGANVLTF. The CDR3 DNA reads TGTGCCAGTGCACATCTCCCTCTGGGGGCCAACGTCCTGACTTTC.

This clonotype was observed many times. J is TRBJ2-1 and V is TRBV30, with 7 bases aligning to TRBD2. Germline V gene lookup returns CDR1 GTSNPN and CDR2 SVGIG (reference sequence). The CDR3 spans 14 residues. After removal of 6 bases from V and 9 bases from J, the junction contained 14 bases not matched to a gene. In nucleotides, the CDR3 is TGTGCCTGTATCCCTAGCGGAGCCATCGTTGAGCAGTTCTTC. This gives the protein CACIPSGAIVEQFF.

V gene TRBV4-2 combines with J gene TRBJ1-4; possibly TRBD1 for D (5 bases). V lost 4 bases, J lost 3 bases, and 9 bases lay in between. Germline V gives CDR1 LGHNA, CDR2 YNFKEQ. This CDR3 is built from 14 residues. The CDR3, as DNA: TGTGCCAGCAGCCGTGGGGGTTCTAATGAAAAACTGTTTTTT. It yields the protein CASSRGGSNEKLFF.